The 3 T cell receptor beta chains listed next were all sequenced from one sample in a study of cytomegalovirus exposure and HLA in healthy donors. Both 60 Vbeta primers and 13 Jbeta primers went into the PCR. Generated by immunoSEQ multiplex PCR, the TCRdb table keeps only in-frame clones and is missing some. The sample carries about 190,000 clones, 65% to 80% recorded once. The sample taken for sequencing was PBMCs. Receptors originate from a man aged 25 to 45 in good health and CMV-seropositive.

This clone appeared a single time. The V call is TRBV7-2, the J call TRBJ2-1, with 13 bases identical to TRBD2. The V segment lost 1 base and the J segment 8 bases; nucleotides outside the gene matches: 11. Per germline, CDR1 SGHTA and CDR2 FQGNSA. The CDR3 contains 18 residues. Here the CDR3 DNA reads TGTGCCAGCAGCTTAGAACTAGCGGGGGGGCCGGAGGAGGATGAGCAGTTCTTC. The encoded protein is CASSLELAGGPEEDEQFF.

The V gene is TRBV5-1, the J gene TRBJ2-7; 7 positions match TRBD1. The germline gives CDR1 SGHRS, CDR2 YFSETQ. The CDR3 extends over 15 amino acids. The V and J ends lost 0 bases and 3 bases, in that order; junction bases with no gene match: 6. This CDR3 is CASSLGDSDYYEQYF. CDR3 in DNA: TGCGCCAGCAGCTTGGGGGACAGCGATTACTACGAGCAGTACTTC.

CDR3 loop: CASSLAVDQPQHF. The CDR3, as DNA: TGTGCCAGCTCACTTGCGGTGGATCAGCCCCAGCATTTT. The chain couples TRBV18 to TRBJ1-5; D is unclear. The germline V and J ends were trimmed by 4 bases and 5 bases, with 9 bases remaining between them. Germline-derived CDR1 and CDR2 are KGHSH and LQKENI. The CDR3 spans 13 residues.